The T cell receptor (beta chain) described here comes from a study of blood T cell repertoires in COVID-19. Study background: The United States, Italy and Spain provided the acute and convalescent COVID-19 samples.

Per the study methods: Scientists estimated how many nucleated cells there were by amplifying reference gene primers. Data came from immunoSEQ multiplex PCR; TCRdb stores just in-frame clones and leaves some out. D and trimming come from the DNA, and the V and J calls and clone size come from that table. The data contain 230,000 or so clones, around 86% of them singletons. Participants were aged about 18 to 89 years from around 26 US areas. Participants' reported clinical history set cohort assignment. This CDR3 contains 16 residues. Germline-derived CDR1 and CDR2 are MNHEY and SMNVEV (reference sequence). The J segment lost 0 bases and the V segment lost 5 bases, leaving 6 bases of the junction unmatched.

Sequences were obtained from PBMCs or T cells enriched from blood (not recorded which). The receptor's source is a woman aged 40 to 50 with acute COVID-19. The V call is TRBV27, the J call TRBJ1-4; 7 nucleotides line up with TRBD1. CDR3 sequence reads: CASSPRQGATNEKLFF. The CDR3 bases are TGTGCCAGCAGTCCCCGACAGGGCGCAACTAATGAAAAACTGTTTTTT.